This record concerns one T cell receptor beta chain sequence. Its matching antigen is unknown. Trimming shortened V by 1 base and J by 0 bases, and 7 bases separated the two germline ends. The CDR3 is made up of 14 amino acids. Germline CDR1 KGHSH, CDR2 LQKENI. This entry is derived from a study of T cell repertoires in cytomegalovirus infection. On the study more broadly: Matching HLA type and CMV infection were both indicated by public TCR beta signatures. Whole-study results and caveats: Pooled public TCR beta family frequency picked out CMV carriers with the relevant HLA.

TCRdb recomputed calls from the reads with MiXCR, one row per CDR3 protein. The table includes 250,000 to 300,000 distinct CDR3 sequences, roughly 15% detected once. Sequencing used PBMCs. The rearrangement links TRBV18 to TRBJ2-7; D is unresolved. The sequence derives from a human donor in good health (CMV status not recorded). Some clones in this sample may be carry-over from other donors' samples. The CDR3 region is CASSPRTNSYEQYF. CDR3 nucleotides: TGTGCCAGCTCACCACGGACCAACTCCTACGAGCAGTACTTC.